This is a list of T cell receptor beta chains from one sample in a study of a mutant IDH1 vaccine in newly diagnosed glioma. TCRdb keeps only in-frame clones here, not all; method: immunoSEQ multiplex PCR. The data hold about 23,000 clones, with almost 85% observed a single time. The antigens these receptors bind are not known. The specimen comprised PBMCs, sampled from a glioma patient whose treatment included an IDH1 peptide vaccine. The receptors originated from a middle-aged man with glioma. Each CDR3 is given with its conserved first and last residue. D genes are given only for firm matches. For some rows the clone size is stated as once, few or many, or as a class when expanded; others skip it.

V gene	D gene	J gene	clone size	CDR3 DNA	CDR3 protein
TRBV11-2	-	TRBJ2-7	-	TGTGCCAGCAGCATCCGGACGGCAAGCTCCTACGAGCAGTACTTC	CASSIRTASSYEQYF
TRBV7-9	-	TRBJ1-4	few	TGTGCCAGCAGCTTAGTGACGAAAGGGGTACTGTTTTTT	CASSLVTKGVLFF
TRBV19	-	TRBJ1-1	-	TGTGCCAGTAGTATGGATCGGGGGGCTGAAGCTTTCTTT	CASSMDRGAEAFF
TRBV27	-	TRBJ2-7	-	TGTGCCAGTAAACTGGGACAAGGGGTCTTCTACGAGCAGTACTTC	CASKLGQGVFYEQYF
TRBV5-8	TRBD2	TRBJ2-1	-	TGTGCCAGCAGCTTGTTCTCCGGGAGGGTATACAATGAGCAGTTCTTC	CASSLFSGRVYNEQFF
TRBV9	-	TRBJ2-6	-	TGTGCCAGCAGTCCCGCCAGCGGGGCCAACGTCCTGACTTTC	CASSPASGANVLTF
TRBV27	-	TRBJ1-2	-	TGTGCCAGCACCCCGATGGGGGCACCTAACTATGGCTACACCTTC	CASTPMGAPNYGYTF
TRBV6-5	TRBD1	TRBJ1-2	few	TGTGCCAGCAGAAGGGACAGGCAGGATGGCTACACCTTC	CASRRDRQDGYTF
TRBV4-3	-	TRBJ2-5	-	TGCGCCAGCAGCCCTCGAACCGCGGGAAGGGAGACCCAGTACTTC	CASSPRTAGRETQYF
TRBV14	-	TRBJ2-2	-	TGTGCCAGCAGCCAAGACTTGAGGGCCGGGGAGCTGTTTTTT	CASSQDLRAGELFF
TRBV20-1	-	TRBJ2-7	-	TGCAGTGCTGCCGGCTACGAGCAGTACTTC	CSAAGYEQYF
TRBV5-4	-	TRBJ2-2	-	TGTGCCAGCAGCCCACAGAACACCGGGGAGCTGTTTTTT	CASSPQNTGELFF
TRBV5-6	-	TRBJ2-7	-	TGTGCCAGCAGCTTTTACGGGCGACGGAACTACGAGCAGTACTTC	CASSFYGRRNYEQYF
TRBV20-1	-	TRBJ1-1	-	TGCAGAGGAATACTGAACACTGAAGCTTTCTTT	CRGILNTEAFF
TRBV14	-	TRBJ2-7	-	TGTGCCAGCAGCCAGGACTTCTACGAGCAGTACTTC	CASSQDFYEQYF
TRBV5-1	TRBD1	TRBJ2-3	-	TGCGCCAGCAGCTTGGTAGGGGGCCACACAGATACGCAGTATTTT	CASSLVGGHTDTQYF
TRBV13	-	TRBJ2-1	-	TGTGCCAGCAGGGGGCAACTTTCCTACAATGAGCAGTTCTTC	CASRGQLSYNEQFF
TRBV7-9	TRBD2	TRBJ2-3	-	TGTGCCAGCAGCTTATCCGGCGGGAGCTCTGATACGCAGTATTTT	CASSLSGGSSDTQYF
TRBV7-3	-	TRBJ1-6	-	TGTGCCAGCAGCGATTATAATTCACCCCTCCACTTT	CASSDYNSPLHF
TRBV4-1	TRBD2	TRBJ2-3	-	TGCGCCAGCACCTCCCGGGCGGGAGGGCCGACAGATACGCAGTATTTT	CASTSRAGGPTDTQYF
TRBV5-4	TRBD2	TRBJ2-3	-	TGTGCCAGCAGCTTGGCCGTAGCGGGGACAGATACGCAGTATTTT	CASSLAVAGTDTQYF
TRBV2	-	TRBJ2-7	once	TGTGCCAGCAAATGGGTAAGCTCCTACGAGCAGTACTTC	CASKWVSSYEQYF
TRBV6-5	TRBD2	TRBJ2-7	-	TGTGCCAGCACCGGTAGCGGGAGCTACGAGCAGTACTTC	CASTGSGSYEQYF
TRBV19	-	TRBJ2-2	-	TGTGCCAGTAAAGGGAAAACTAGGACCGGGGAGCTGTTTTTT	CASKGKTRTGELFF